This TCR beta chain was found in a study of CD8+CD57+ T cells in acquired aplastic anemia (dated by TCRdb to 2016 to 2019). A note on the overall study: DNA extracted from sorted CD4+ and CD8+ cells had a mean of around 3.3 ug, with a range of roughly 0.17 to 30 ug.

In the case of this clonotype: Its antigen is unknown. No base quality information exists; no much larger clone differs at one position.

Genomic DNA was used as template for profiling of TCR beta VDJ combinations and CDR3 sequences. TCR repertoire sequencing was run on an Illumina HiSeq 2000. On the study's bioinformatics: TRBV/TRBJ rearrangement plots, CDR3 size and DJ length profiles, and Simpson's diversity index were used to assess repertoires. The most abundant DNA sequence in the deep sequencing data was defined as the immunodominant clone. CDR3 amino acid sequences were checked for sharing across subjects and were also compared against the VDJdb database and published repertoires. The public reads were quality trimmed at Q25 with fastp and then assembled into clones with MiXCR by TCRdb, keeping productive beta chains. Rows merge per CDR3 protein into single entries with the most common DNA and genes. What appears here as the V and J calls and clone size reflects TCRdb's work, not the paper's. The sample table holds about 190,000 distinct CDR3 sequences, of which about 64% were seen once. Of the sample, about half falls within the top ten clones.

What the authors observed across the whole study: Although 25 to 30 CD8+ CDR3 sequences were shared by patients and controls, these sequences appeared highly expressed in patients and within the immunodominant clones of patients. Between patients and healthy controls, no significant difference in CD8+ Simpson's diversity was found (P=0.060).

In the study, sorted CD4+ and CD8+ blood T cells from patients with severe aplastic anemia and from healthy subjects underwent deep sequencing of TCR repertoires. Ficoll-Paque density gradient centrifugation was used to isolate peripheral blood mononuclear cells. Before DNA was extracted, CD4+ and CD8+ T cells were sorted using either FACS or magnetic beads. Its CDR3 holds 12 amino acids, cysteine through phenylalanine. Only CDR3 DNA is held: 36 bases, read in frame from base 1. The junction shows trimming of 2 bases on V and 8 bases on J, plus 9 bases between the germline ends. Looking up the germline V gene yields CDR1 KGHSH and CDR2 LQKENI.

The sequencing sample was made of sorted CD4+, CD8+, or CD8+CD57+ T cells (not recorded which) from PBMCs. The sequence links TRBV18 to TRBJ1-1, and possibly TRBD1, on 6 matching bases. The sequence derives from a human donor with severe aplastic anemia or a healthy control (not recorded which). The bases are TGTGCCAGCTCACCAAGGACAGCCGAAGCTTTCTTT. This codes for CASSPRTAEAFF.